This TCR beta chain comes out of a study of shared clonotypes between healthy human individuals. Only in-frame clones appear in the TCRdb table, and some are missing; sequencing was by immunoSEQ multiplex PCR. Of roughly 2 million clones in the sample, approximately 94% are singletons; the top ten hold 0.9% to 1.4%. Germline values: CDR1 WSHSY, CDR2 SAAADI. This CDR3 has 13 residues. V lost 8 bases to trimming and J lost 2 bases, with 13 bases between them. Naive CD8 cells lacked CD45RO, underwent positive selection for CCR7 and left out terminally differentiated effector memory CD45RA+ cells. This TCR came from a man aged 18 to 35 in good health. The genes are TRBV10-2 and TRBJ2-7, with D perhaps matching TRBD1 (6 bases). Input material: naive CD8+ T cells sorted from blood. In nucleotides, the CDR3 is TGCGCCAGCGCGGCCAGGGGAGCCTACGAGCAGTACTTC. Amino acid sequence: CASAARGAYEQYF.